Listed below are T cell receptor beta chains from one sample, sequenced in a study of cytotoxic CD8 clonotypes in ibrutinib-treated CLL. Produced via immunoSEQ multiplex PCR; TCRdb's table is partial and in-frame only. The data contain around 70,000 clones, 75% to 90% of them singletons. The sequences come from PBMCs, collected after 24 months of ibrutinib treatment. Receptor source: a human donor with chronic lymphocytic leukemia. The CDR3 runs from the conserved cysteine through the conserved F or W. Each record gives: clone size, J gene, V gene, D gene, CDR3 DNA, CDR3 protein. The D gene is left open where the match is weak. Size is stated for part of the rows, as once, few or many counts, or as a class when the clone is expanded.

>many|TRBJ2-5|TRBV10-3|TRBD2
TGTGCCATCAGTGACAGGGGACTAGCGGGAGGTCGGTTGAAGACCCAGTACTTC
CAISDRGLAGGRLKTQYF
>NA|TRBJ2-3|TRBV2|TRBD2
TGTGCCAGCAGCACCGGGACTACCAAGTATTTT
CASSTGTTKYF
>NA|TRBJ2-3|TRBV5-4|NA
TGTGCCATCGAGGACCGCCGGGGTAATACGCAGTATTTT
CAIEDRRGNTQYF
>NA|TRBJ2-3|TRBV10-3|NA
TGTGCCATCAGTGAGTCGAGCCTTTTACAGGGTGCGAGTACGCAGTATTTT
CAISESSLLQGASTQYF
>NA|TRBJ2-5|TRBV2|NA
TGTGCCAGCAGTGAAAGTCTAGCCGGCGAGACCCAGTACTTC
CASSESLAGETQYF
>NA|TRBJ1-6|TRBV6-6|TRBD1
TGTGCCAGCAGACCCCGGGACAGGGATTCACCCCTCCACTTT
CASRPRDRDSPLHF
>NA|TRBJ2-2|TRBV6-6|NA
TGTGCCAGCAGTTATAGAGGGGCAGGGGACACCGGGGAGCTGTTTTTT
CASSYRGAGDTGELFF
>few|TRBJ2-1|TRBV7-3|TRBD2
TGTGCCAGCAGCCCTAGCGGTATTTACAATGAGCAGTTCTTC
CASSPSGIYNEQFF
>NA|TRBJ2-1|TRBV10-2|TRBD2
TGCGCCAGCAGTGATGGGACTAGGGGGGCCGGGGATGAGCAGTTCTTC
CASSDGTRGAGDEQFF
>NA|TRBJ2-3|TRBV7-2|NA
TGTGCCAGCAGCTTAAGGGTGGGGGCCACAGATACGCAGTATTTT
CASSLRVGATDTQYF
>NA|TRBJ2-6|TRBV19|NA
TGTGCCAGTAGTAGACAGCCTTCTGGGGCCAACGTCCTGACTTTC
CASSRQPSGANVLTF
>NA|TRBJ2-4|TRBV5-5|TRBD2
TGTGCCAGCGGCCAGGCGGGAGGGAATTTGGTCATTCAGTACTTC
CASGQAGGNLVIQYF
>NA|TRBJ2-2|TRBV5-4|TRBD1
TGTGCCAGCAGCTTGCAGGGGGCAACCGGGGAGCTGTTTTTT
CASSLQGATGELFF
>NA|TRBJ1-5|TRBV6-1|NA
TGTGCCAGCAGGGGCAATCAGCCCCAGCATTTT
CASRGNQPQHF
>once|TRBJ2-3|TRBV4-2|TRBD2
TGTGCCAGCAGCCAAGCGGGGCGCGGGGGGGGAGATACGCAGTATTTT
CASSQAGRGGGDTQYF
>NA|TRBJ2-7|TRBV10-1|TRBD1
TGCGCCAGCAGTGATCGGACAGGGGGCGCCTACGAGCAGTACTTC
CASSDRTGGAYEQYF